Below, 29 T cell receptor beta chains from the same sample are listed, as sequenced in a study of PD-L1 blockade in urothelial cancer. Assay used: immunoSEQ multiplex PCR; TCRdb lists only in-frame clones, some missing. Among around 100,000 clones, about 90% were seen once, and the ten largest hold 1.5% to 2%. Noted time point: pretreatment peripheral blood. The sample was PBMCs, taken around atezolizumab (anti-PD-L1) treatment. The receptors were gathered from a man in his 60s with urothelial cancer.

This clone was counted between two and nine times. The CDR3 nucleotides are TGTGCCATCAGTGATGGGGGACAGACCACCGGGGAGCTGTTTTTT. Protein product: CAISDGGQTTGELFF. The chain recombines TRBV10-3 with TRBJ2-2; TRBD1 matches 7 bases. Germline V gene data show CDR1 as ENHRY and CDR2 as SYGVKD. V lost 3 bases and J lost 4; bases outside the gene matches: 5. The CDR3 covers 15 residues.

This chain connects TRBV27 to TRBJ2-7; 9 bases align to TRBD1. The ends lost 10 bases at V and 3 bases at J; junction bases unmatched: 4. The germline gives CDR1 MNHEY, CDR2 SMNVEV (reference sequence). CDR3 size: 12 residues. The CDR3 region is CAIGQGSYEQYF. The CDR3 DNA is TGTGCCATCGGACAGGGGAGCTACGAGCAGTACTTC.

In DNA, the CDR3 is TGCGCCAGCAGCCAGCCTGGGACTAGCGGACACTACGAGCAGTACTTC. Translating gives CASSQPGTSGHYEQYF. The rearrangement links TRBV4-1 to TRBJ2-7; 11 nucleotides align to TRBD2. This CDR3 has 16 residues. V was clipped by 3 bases and J by 3 bases; unmatched bases: 7. CDR1 and CDR2 (germline): MGHRA, YSYEKL.

The CDR3 coding sequence is TGTGCCAGCAGCCGCCCGGGGGGGGCCTCAGATACGCAGTATTTT. This encodes CASSRPGGASDTQYF. V and J are TRBV7-3 and TRBJ2-3; TRBD2 matches 8 bases. With V trimmed by 5 bases and J by 4 bases, 8 bases remained unmatched. CDR3 length equals 15 residues. Per the germline V gene, CDR1 is SGHTA and CDR2 is FQGTGA.

For this clone: Other nucleotide sequences in the sample specify the same CDR3. V gene TRBV5-1 combines with J gene TRBJ2-7; 8 bases map to TRBD1. The CDR3 sequence is 14 residues long. Germline V gene lookup returns CDR1 SGHRS and CDR2 YFSETQ. V shed 3 bases and J 1 base; nucleotides not matched to a gene: 3. CDR3 nucleotides: TGCGCCAGCAGCTCCGGGACAGGATCCTACGAGCAGTACTTC. Translating gives CASSSGTGSYEQYF.

The CDR3 region is CASSQASGSTYNEQFF. The CDR3 nucleotides read TGCGCCAGCAGCCAAGCCAGCGGGAGTACTTACAATGAGCAGTTCTTC. This chain connects TRBV4-3 to TRBJ2-1; 8 nucleotides match TRBD2. Germline V CDR1 and CDR2: LGHNA, YSLEER. This CDR3 is built from 16 residues. Trimming cost V 1 base and J 4 bases; bases outside gene matches: 6.

In this sample, this clone turned up a few times. The rearrangement links TRBV7-2 to TRBJ1-4; D is perhaps TRBD1 (6 bases). Germline CDR1 reads SGHTA; CDR2 reads FQGNSA. CDR3 length: 15 residues. V was shortened by 5 bases and J by 5 bases, with 15 bases between the two germline ends. The CDR3 DNA sequence: TGTGCCAGCAGCATAACGACAGGAATAAATGAAAAACTGTTTTTT. Translation gives CASSITTGINEKLFF.

This clone was counted only a few times. The chain joins TRBV10-1 to TRBJ2-2; the D is unclear. CDR3 length: 16 amino acids. Germline CDR1 reads WNHNN; CDR2 reads SYGVQD (reference sequence). The V end was cut by 0 bases, the J end by 3 bases, with 11 bases between. CDR3 DNA sequence: TGCGCCAGCAGTGAGTCGAGGTCTACGGACACCGGGGAGCTGTTTTTT. Amino acid sequence: CASSESRSTDTGELFF.

The chain combines TRBV30 with TRBJ2-5; 7 bases fit TRBD2. J was trimmed by 4 bases and V by 5 bases; bases with no gene match: 4. The CDR3 runs 12 residues. CDR1 and CDR2 from the germline V gene are GTSNPN and SVGIG (reference sequence). CDR3 nucleotide sequence: TGTGCCTGGGCTAGCGGAGGAGAGACCCAGTACTTC. This gives the protein CAWASGGETQYF.

This clone was found once. The rearrangement links TRBV4-1 to TRBJ2-3, with 13 bases that match TRBD2. With V trimmed by 6 bases and J by 5 bases, 5 bases remained unmatched. Germline lookup yields CDR1 MGHRA and CDR2 YSYEKL. The length of the CDR3 is 15 residues. The CDR3 protein is CASSTSGGAIDTQYF. The CDR3 DNA reads as TGCGCCAGCAGTACTAGCGGGGGGGCCATAGATACGCAGTATTTT.

The CDR3 here is CSVDYYRGGETQYF. Here the CDR3 DNA reads TGCAGCGTTGACTACTACAGGGGCGGCGAGACCCAGTACTTC. V and J are TRBV29-1 and TRBJ2-5; TRBD1 matches at 7 bases. The ends lost 3 bases at V and 5 bases at J; junction bases unmatched: 9. The CDR3 sequence is 14 residues long. Germline V lookup: CDR1 SQVTM, CDR2 ANQGSEA.

The chain has TRBV10-3 and TRBJ1-1; the match to TRBD1 covers 9 bases. Unmatched junction bases numbered 8, after V lost 3 bases and J lost 6 bases. Germline CDR1 ENHRY, CDR2 SYGVKD. This CDR3 is 15 amino acids long. CDR3 nucleotide sequence: TGTGCCATCAGTGATGGGACAGGGCGGGTCGCTGAAGCTTTCTTT. It yields the protein CAISDGTGRVAEAFF.

The J gene is TRBJ1-4, the V gene TRBV30; TRBD1 agrees at 9 bases. With 3 bases clipped from V and 7 bases from J, the junction kept 6 bases outside the gene matches. The CDR3 length is 14 residues. The germline CDR1 and CDR2 sequences are GTSNPN and SVGIG (reference sequence). The CDR3 here is CAWRRQGDSEKLFF. CDR3 nucleotide sequence: TGTGCCTGGAGGCGACAGGGGGATAGTGAAAAACTGTTTTTT.

A single count supports this clone. The chain recombines TRBV27 with TRBJ2-1; 13 bases are a match to TRBD2. Germline V lookup: CDR1 MNHEY, CDR2 SMNVEV (reference sequence). V trimming: 7 bases; J trimming: 10 bases; junction bases outside the gene matches: 13. There are 16 residues in the CDR3. CDR3 amino acids: CASKPPGLAGRSEQFF. CDR3 DNA: TGTGCCAGCAAACCTCCGGGACTAGCGGGACGGAGCGAGCAGTTCTTC.

The chain employs TRBV10-3 and TRBJ2-7; 8 nucleotides align to TRBD1. V lost 6 bases and J lost 5; bases outside the gene matches: 9. The CDR3 has 14 amino acids. Looked up from germline, CDR1 is ENHRY and CDR2 is SYGVKD. The CDR3 nucleotides are TGTGCCATCAGGAAGGGACAGGAGTACGACGAGCAGTACTTC. Protein sequence: CAIRKGQEYDEQYF.

V usage is TRBV9 and J usage is TRBJ2-7, with TRBD2 identical over 10 bases. The length of the CDR3 is 15 residues. Unmatched junction bases numbered 6, after V lost 4 bases and J lost 2 bases. The germline gives CDR1 SGDLS, CDR2 YYNGEE. The CDR3 coding sequence is TGTGCCAGCAGCCCACTAGCGGGAAGGACCTACGAGCAGTACTTC. Amino acids: CASSPLAGRTYEQYF. Filled out from reference TRBV9 and TRBJ2-7, the complete variable domain reads DSGVTQTPKHLITATGQRVTLRCSPRSGDLSVYWYQQSLDQGLQFLIQYYNGEERAKGNILERFSAQQFPDLHSELNLSSLELGDSALYFCASSPLAGRTYEQYFGPGTRLTVT.

There are a few counts of this clone. In DNA form, the CDR3 reads TGTGCCAGCAGCTTGTTCCGCTCTGGAAACACCATATATTTT. Protein product: CASSLFRSGNTIYF. This chain links TRBV5-4 with TRBJ1-3; D gene uncertain. The CDR3 length is 14 residues. Germline CDR1 reads SGHNT; CDR2 reads YYREEE (reference sequence). Trimming took 1 base from V and 0 from J, leaving 5 bases between them.

The rearrangement links TRBV28 to TRBJ2-7, with TRBD1 matching 9 bases. Germline CDR1 and CDR2: MDHEN and SYDVKM. This CDR3 is built from 16 residues. With 5 bases clipped from V and 5 bases from J, the junction kept 13 bases outside the gene matches. The CDR3 spells CASSGRSGTGSHEQYF. CDR3 DNA: TGTGCCAGCAGTGGCCGCTCCGGGACAGGGTCCCACGAGCAGTACTTC.

J is TRBJ1-5 and V is TRBV15; possibly TRBD1 for D (5 bases). This CDR3 contains 17 residues. The V gene's germline CDR1 is LNHNV and CDR2 YYDKDF (reference sequence). The ends were cut back, 3 bases at V and 0 bases at J, with 15 bases in the middle. The CDR3 spells CATSSTGGMYSNQPQHF. The DNA of the CDR3 is TGTGCCACCAGCAGCACGGGGGGTATGTATAGCAATCAGCCCCAGCATTTT. The whole variable domain, remainder taken from reference TRBV15 and TRBJ1-5, is DAMVIQNPRYQVTQFGKPVTLSCSQTLNHNVMYWYQQKSSQAPKLLFHYYDKDFNNEADTPDNFQSRRPNTSFCFLDIRSPGLGDTAMYLCATSSTGGMYSNQPQHFGDGTRLSIL.

The chain joins TRBV30 to TRBJ2-4, with 10 bases aligning to TRBD2. V lost 1 base and J lost 1; bases outside the gene matches: 10. The CDR3 is 18 residues long. Germline V lookup: CDR1 GTSNPN, CDR2 SVGIG (reference sequence). The CDR3 DNA follows: TGTGCCTGGAGTGCAAGACGGACTAGCGGTTGGGCCAAAAACATTCAGTACTTC. Translation: CAWSARRTSGWAKNIQYF.

This clone was detected only once. The chain carries TRBV30 and TRBJ2-7; D call uncertain. From germline, CDR1 is GTSNPN and CDR2 SVGIG (reference sequence). V shed 0 bases and J shed 4 bases, with 19 bases lying between them. The CDR3 spans 16 residues. The CDR3 spells CAWSVPPTQSKYEQYF. In DNA, the CDR3 is TGTGCCTGGAGTGTACCCCCTACACAGAGCAAATACGAGCAGTACTTC.

J is TRBJ2-5 and V is TRBV2; 11 bases agree with TRBD2. The CDR3 is made up of 15 amino acids. The germline CDR1 and CDR2 sequences are SNHLY and FYNNEI. V lost 2 bases and J lost 5; bases outside the gene matches: 4. The CDR3 protein is CASSELAGGLETQYF. For the CDR3, the DNA is TGTGCCAGCAGTGAATTAGCGGGGGGGCTTGAGACCCAGTACTTC.

The V call is TRBV15, the J call TRBJ2-1; TRBD2 agrees at 14 bases. The length of the CDR3 is 20 residues. Trimming at V came to 0 bases and at J to 0 bases, leaving 7 bases not matched to a gene. Looked up from germline, CDR1 is LNHNV and CDR2 is YYDKDF (reference sequence). In DNA form, the CDR3 reads TGTGCCACCAGCAGAGATCTTCGGACTAGCGGGGGGCGCTCCTACAATGAGCAGTTCTTC. This codes for CATSRDLRTSGGRSYNEQFF.

This chain joins TRBV19 and TRBJ2-7; 9 bases align to TRBD1. CDR3 length equals 15 residues. Germline V gives CDR1 LNHDA, CDR2 SQIVND (reference sequence). The trim removed 7 bases at V and 2 bases at J, leaving 9 bases unmatched. The CDR3 protein is CASTLGTGYPYEQYF. CDR3 coding DNA: TGTGCCAGTACTCTCGGGACAGGGTATCCCTACGAGCAGTACTTC.

The chain links TRBV2 to TRBJ1-1, with TRBD1 identical over 9 bases. This CDR3 is built from 14 residues. The ends lost 6 bases at V and 4 bases at J; junction bases unmatched: 6. Germline V gene lookup returns CDR1 SNHLY and CDR2 FYNNEI. As DNA, the CDR3 is TGTGCCAGCAGAGGGACAGGGCCCAGCACTGAAGCTTTCTTT. This gives the protein CASRGTGPSTEAFF.

This clone was seen only a few times. The chain joins TRBV25-1 to TRBJ2-7; 8 bases align to TRBD1. V shed 3 bases, J shed 4 bases, and the junction held 2 bases outside the gene matches. In germline, CDR1 is MGHDK, CDR2 SYGVNS. This CDR3 comprises 13 residues. CDR3 region: CASSETGAYEQYF. CDR3 bases: TGTGCCAGCAGTGAGACAGGGGCTTACGAGCAGTACTTC.

The chain links TRBV5-1 to TRBJ2-3, with TRBD2 identical over 7 bases. The V segment lost 0 bases and the J segment 14 bases; nucleotides outside the gene matches: 6. The CDR3 length is 12 residues. Germline CDR1 is SGHRS and CDR2 is YFSETQ. CDR3: CASSLEGRVRYF. As DNA, the CDR3 is TGCGCCAGCAGCTTGGAAGGGAGGGTCAGGTATTTT.

In its sample, this clone was seen a few times. The V and J genes are TRBV29-1 and TRBJ2-3, with 10 bases fitting TRBD2. Trimming cost V 7 bases and J 1 base; bases outside gene matches: 2. Per germline, CDR1 SQVTM and CDR2 ANQGSEA. This CDR3 has 13 amino acids. CDR3 sequence (DNA): TGCAGCGCCGGACTAGCGGGCACAGATACGCAGTATTTT. It encodes CSAGLAGTDTQYF.

The J gene is TRBJ2-7, the V gene TRBV6-5; 8 nucleotides match TRBD1. The CDR3 length is 15 residues. The trim removed 3 bases at V and 4 bases at J, leaving 8 bases unmatched. Germline lookup yields CDR1 MNHEY and CDR2 SVGAGI. As DNA, the CDR3 is TGTGCCAGCAGTTATAAGACAGGGGTGAGTTACGAGCAGTACTTC. This translates into CASSYKTGVSYEQYF.